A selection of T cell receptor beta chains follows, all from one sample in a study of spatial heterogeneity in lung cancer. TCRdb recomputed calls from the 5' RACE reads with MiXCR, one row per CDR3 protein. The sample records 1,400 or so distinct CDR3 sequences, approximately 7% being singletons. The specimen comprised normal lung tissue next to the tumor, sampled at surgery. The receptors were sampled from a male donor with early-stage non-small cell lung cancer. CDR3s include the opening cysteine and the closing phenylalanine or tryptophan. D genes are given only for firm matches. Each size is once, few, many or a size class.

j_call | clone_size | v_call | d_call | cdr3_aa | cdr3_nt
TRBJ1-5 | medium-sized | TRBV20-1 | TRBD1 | CSAPTGGIYQPQHF | TGCAGTGCTCCGACAGGGGGGATCTATCAGCCCCAGCATTTT
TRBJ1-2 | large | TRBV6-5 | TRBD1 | CASSQESTGDNGYTF | TGTGCCAGCAGTCAAGAGTCGACAGGGGATAATGGCTACACCTTC
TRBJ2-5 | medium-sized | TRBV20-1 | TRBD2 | CSARDRAGGPRQETQYF | TGCAGTGCTAGAGATAGAGCGGGAGGGCCGAGGCAAGAGACCCAGTACTTC
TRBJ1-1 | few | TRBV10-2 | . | CASRGGPLNTEAFF | TGCGCCAGCAGGGGGGGACCGCTGAACACTGAAGCTTTCTTT
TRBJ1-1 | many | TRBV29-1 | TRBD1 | CSAPGQGEGTEAFF | TGCAGCGCCCCGGGACAGGGGGAGGGCACTGAAGCTTTCTTT
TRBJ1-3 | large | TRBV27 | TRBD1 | CASSGQGPHSGNTIYF | TGTGCCAGCAGTGGACAGGGGCCGCACTCTGGAAACACCATATATTTT
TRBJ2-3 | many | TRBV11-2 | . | CASSLRPGLNTDTQYF | TGTGCCAGCAGCTTGAGACCGGGACTGAACACAGATACGCAGTATTTT
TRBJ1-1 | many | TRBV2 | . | CATKTGMAEAFF | TGTGCCACCAAGACGGGGATGGCTGAAGCTTTCTTT
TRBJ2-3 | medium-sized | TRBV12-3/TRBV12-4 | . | CASEDGSTDTQYF | TGTGCCAGCGAGGACGGAAGCACAGATACGCAGTATTTT
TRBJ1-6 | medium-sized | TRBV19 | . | CASTPKQGGGSPLHF | TGTGCCAGTACTCCCAAACAGGGTGGAGGTTCACCCCTCCACTTT
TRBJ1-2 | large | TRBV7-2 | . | CASSLSLTGRDGYTF | TGTGCCAGCAGCTTAAGCCTAACAGGTAGAGATGGCTACACCTTC
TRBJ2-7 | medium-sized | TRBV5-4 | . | CASSLSGGASSYEQYF | TGTGCCAGCAGCTTGTCTGGAGGGGCGTCCTCCTACGAGCAGTACTTC
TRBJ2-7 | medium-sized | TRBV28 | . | CASSTGGGRVVEQYF | TGTGCCAGCAGTACCGGAGGGGGAAGGGTGGTCGAGCAGTACTTC
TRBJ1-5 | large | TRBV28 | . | CASSWAVNQPQHF | TGTGCCAGCTCCTGGGCGGTGAATCAGCCCCAGCATTTT
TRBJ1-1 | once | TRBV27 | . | CASSLRANTEAFF | TGTGCCAGCAGTTTAAGGGCGAACACTGAAGCTTTCTTT